Shown below are 32 T cell receptor beta chains from a single sample sequenced in a study of T cells in Graves' hyperthyroidism and ophthalmopathy. RNA transcripts yielded amplified TCR beta CDR3 regions. The HTBI set primed first-round TCR CDR3 RT-PCR. TCRdb used MiXCR to reprocess the multiplex PCR reads, holding one entry per CDR3 protein. The table has around 540,000 distinct CDR3 sequences, roughly 46% seen once. Sequenced sample: peripheral blood or thyroid tissue (not recorded which). The receptors shown here come from a woman under 30 with Graves' hyperthyroidism.

In this sample, this clonotype turned up many times. V gene TRBV2 combines with J gene TRBJ2-5; D ambiguous. There are 11 residues in the CDR3. CDR1 is SNHLY and CDR2 is FYNNEI in the germline V gene. Trimming cost V 7 bases and J 5 bases, with 8 bases left between them. DNA of the CDR3: TGTGCCAGCACCGGCCGGGAGACCCAGTACTTC. Translated: CASTGRETQYF.

This chain connects TRBV25-1 to TRBJ1-2, with a weak D call TRBD1 (5 bases). This CDR3 region has 16 residues. Germline CDR1 is MGHDK and CDR2 is SYGVNS. V dropped 4 bases and J dropped 7 bases, with 22 bases sitting between them. CDR3 coding DNA: TGTGCCAGCAGTGCTAGAGATCCGGGGCCGCGGCTTGGCTACACCTTC. Translated, it gives CASSARDPGPRLGYTF.

The V call is TRBV12-3 or TRBV12-4, the J call TRBJ2-7, with D maybe TRBD2 (5 bases). V lost 5 bases to trimming and J lost 2 bases, with 10 bases between them. This CDR3 spans 13 amino acids. CDR3 nucleotides: TGTGCCAGCAGTGGACTTGGAACCTACGAGCAGTACTTC. It specifies CASSGLGTYEQYF.

This clonotype was seen just once. The chain has TRBV2 and TRBJ2-7, with 8 bases fitting TRBD1. Trimming cost V 5 bases and J 4 bases; bases outside gene matches: 10. Germline V gene data show CDR1 as SNHLY and CDR2 as FYNNEI. The CDR3 is made up of 15 amino acids. CDR3 loop: CASSRSDRGQYEQYF. The CDR3 DNA reads as TGTGCCAGCAGTAGATCCGACAGGGGACAATACGAGCAGTACTTC.

The chain couples TRBV7-8 to TRBJ1-4, with 9 bases identical to TRBD1. V gave up 1 base and J gave up 2 bases; unmatched junction bases: 5. There are 17 residues in the CDR3. The germline CDR1 and CDR2 sequences are SGHVS and FQNEAQ. In DNA, the CDR3 is TGTGCCAGCAGCTTAGACCCAGGACAGGGGACTAATGAAAAACTGTTTTTT. Translating gives CASSLDPGQGTNEKLFF.

The table lists this clonotype with a count of one. The chain has TRBV20-1 and TRBJ2-7; 10 bases agree with TRBD1. CDR3 length equals 13 residues. The germline V gene has CDR1 DFQATT and CDR2 SNEGSKA (reference sequence). Trimming at V came to 3 bases and at J to 4 bases, leaving 3 bases not matched to a gene. CDR3 protein: CSASRQGAYEQYF. In DNA form, the CDR3 reads TGCAGTGCTAGCAGACAGGGGGCATACGAGCAGTACTTC.

The chain carries TRBV2 and TRBJ2-2, with 7 bases fitting TRBD2. V lost 6 bases, J lost 3 bases, and 10 bases stayed unmatched. The CDR3 has 16 residues. The germline V gene encodes CDR1 SNHLY and CDR2 FYNNEI. The CDR3 DNA is TGTGCCAGCAGCCCTCGGCGGGAGTATTACACCGGGGAGCTGTTTTTT. Encoded protein: CASSPRREYYTGELFF.

The V gene is TRBV29-1, the J gene TRBJ1-2; no clear D gene. The CDR3 consists of 14 residues. Germline lookup yields CDR1 SQVTM and CDR2 ANQGSEA. V lost 8 bases and J lost 7, with 23 bases in between. CDR3 DNA: TGCAGCTTTAGGGCAAGCAGTCTCAGTTTTGGCTACACCTTC. Translation gives CSFRASSLSFGYTF.

V is TRBV7-3 and J is TRBJ2-7; 8 nucleotides agree with TRBD1. Unmatched junction bases numbered 7, after V lost 2 bases and J lost 4 bases. Germline-derived CDR1 and CDR2 are SGHTA and FQGTGA. The CDR3 has 15 amino acids. The CDR3 loop reads CASSLAGGAGYEQYF. As DNA, the CDR3 is TGTGCCAGCAGCTTAGCAGGGGGCGCGGGGTACGAGCAGTACTTC.

This clonotype was counted only a few times. The chain uses TRBV9 and TRBJ2-3; D is perhaps TRBD2 (6 bases). CDR3 length: 14 residues. V lost 0 bases to trimming and J lost 5 bases, with 10 bases between them. Germline V gene data show CDR1 as SGDLS and CDR2 as YYNGEE. The CDR3 nucleotides are TGTGCCAGCAGCGTAGCCGGGAGTGGAGATACGCAGTATTTT. It yields the protein CASSVAGSGDTQYF.

This clonotype was recorded a few times. The chain recombines TRBV7-3 with TRBJ1-5; D call uncertain. Between the trimmed V and J ends, which lost 5 bases and 5 bases, there was a span of 7 bases. The CDR3 spans 12 residues. CDR1 is SGHTA, CDR2 FQGTGA, per germline. The CDR3 DNA sequence: TGTGCCAGCAGCCGAAACGATCAGCCCCAGCATTTT. Translated, it gives CASSRNDQPQHF.

The chain joins TRBV14 to TRBJ2-7; D might be TRBD2 (6 bases). Germline V gene lookup returns CDR1 SGHDN and CDR2 FVKESK. The CDR3 length is 15 residues. Trimming removed 0 bases from V and 5 bases from J, with 14 bases in between. CDR3 residues: CASSQDAPRRDEQYF. The DNA for the CDR3 is TGTGCCAGCAGCCAAGACGCACCCAGGAGGGACGAGCAGTACTTC.

This clonotype was recorded a few times. J is TRBJ1-2 and V is TRBV2; 11 nucleotides agree with TRBD1. Trimming removed 6 bases from V and 8 bases from J; junction bases left unmatched: 5. This CDR3 comprises 13 residues. The germline CDR1 and CDR2 sequences are SNHLY and FYNNEI. CDR3 coding DNA: TGTGCCAGCAGGGCGGGACAGGGGGTCGGCTACACCTTC. Translated, it gives CASRAGQGVGYTF.

This clonotype was detected many times. This sequence joins TRBV7-8 and TRBJ1-1, with no clear D. This CDR3 spans 12 amino acids. Germline loops: CDR1 SGHVS, CDR2 FQNEAQ. V gave up 5 bases and J gave up 3 bases, with 7 bases separating them. CDR3 sequence reads: CASSPTYTEAFF. As DNA, the CDR3 is TGTGCCAGCAGCCCAACTTACACTGAAGCTTTCTTT.

This clonotype was counted a few times. Its ends do not fully match the called genes, so a read error is possible. V and J are TRBV10-3 and TRBJ2-2; D not resolved. Germline V CDR1 and CDR2: ENHRY, SYGVKD. The CDR3 extends over 15 amino acids. The CDR3, as DNA: TGTGCCAGCAGTTCGAGACTGGCCAACACCGGGGAGCTGTTTTTT. This gives the protein CASSSRLANTGELFF.

This clonotype came up a few times. This chain uses TRBV25-1 with TRBJ2-3; 8 bases agree with TRBD1. V was pared by 3 bases and J by 1 base, with 6 bases of the junction left unmatched. This CDR3 contains 16 residues. Germline V gene data show CDR1 as MGHDK and CDR2 as SYGVNS. The CDR3 reads CASSDTTGAGTDTQYF. CDR3 in DNA: TGTGCCAGCAGTGACACGACAGGGGCGGGCACAGATACGCAGTATTTT.

The rearrangement joins TRBV19 to TRBJ2-1; 9 positions agree with TRBD2. The germline V gene has CDR1 LNHDA and CDR2 SQIVND (reference sequence). Trimming at V came to 4 bases and at J to 7 bases, leaving 5 bases not matched to a gene. This CDR3 is built from 14 residues. The CDR3 DNA reads TGTGCCAGTAGTACGTGGACTAGCGTGAATGAGCAGTTCTTC. Its protein product is CASSTWTSVNEQFF.

CDR3 amino acids: CATSAAAGTGGSGANVLTF. CDR3 nucleotide sequence: TGTGCCACCAGTGCCGCGGCGGGGACAGGGGGGTCGGGGGCCAACGTCCTGACTTTC. The V gene is TRBV24-1, the J gene TRBJ2-6, with 11 bases identical to TRBD1. Germline CDR1 KGHDR, CDR2 SFDVKD. The length of the CDR3 is 19 residues. The junction had 12 bases not matched to a gene; V was cut back by 5 bases and J by 4 bases.

This clonotype appeared a few times. The V and J genes are TRBV7-9 and TRBJ1-3; the D gene is possibly TRBD1 (5 bases). Trimming cost V 5 bases and J 2 bases, with 13 bases left between them. This CDR3 spans 15 amino acids. Germline CDR1 is SEHNR and CDR2 is FQNEAQ (reference sequence). CDR3 in amino acids: CASSRQGVPGNTIYF. The CDR3 coding sequence is TGTGCCAGCAGCCGGCAGGGCGTCCCTGGAAACACCATATATTTT.

This clonotype has more than one count but fewer than ten. CDR3 residues: CASSILAGEEQFF. Here the CDR3 DNA reads TGTGCCAGTAGTATTCTGGCGGGGGAAGAGCAGTTCTTC. The chain recombines TRBV19 with TRBJ2-1; TRBD2 matches at 7 bases. V was pared by 3 bases and J by 10 bases, with 6 bases of the junction left unmatched. Germline V gene sequence: CDR1 LNHDA, CDR2 SQIVND (reference sequence). The CDR3 consists of 13 residues.

J is TRBJ1-1 and V is TRBV7-3, with a weak D call TRBD1 (5 bases). The germline V and J ends were trimmed by 6 bases and 1 base, with 18 bases remaining between them. CDR1 and CDR2 from the germline V gene are SGHTA and FQGTGA. The CDR3 runs 16 residues. The chain's CDR3 is CASSNRVGAANTEAFF. The CDR3 region has the DNA TGTGCCAGCAGTAATAGGGTAGGGGCCGCGAACACTGAAGCTTTCTTT.

The J gene is TRBJ1-2, the V gene TRBV29-1; D remains ambiguous. Trimming took off 8 bases at V and 8 bases at J, with 9 bases between the two ends. Germline CDR1 SQVTM, CDR2 ANQGSEA. The CDR3 has 9 amino acids. Here the CDR3 reads CSSGSGYTF. CDR3 DNA sequence: TGCAGCTCAGGATCCGGCTACACCTTC.

The V and J genes are TRBV25-1 and TRBJ2-5, with D perhaps being TRBD1 or TRBD2 (5 bases each). The CDR3 has 14 residues. V shed 8 bases and J shed 4 bases, with 17 bases lying between them. The germline V gene has CDR1 MGHDK and CDR2 SYGVNS. CDR3 sequence reads: CASVDVRDAETQYF. The CDR3 coding sequence is TGTGCCAGCGTTGACGTCCGGGACGCAGAGACCCAGTACTTC.

This clonotype was counted many times. The chain has TRBV7-2 and TRBJ1-2; tentative D call: TRBD1 (6 bases). Germline V gene sequence: CDR1 SGHTA, CDR2 FQGNSA. Trimming cost V 5 bases and J 4 bases, with 11 bases left between them. This CDR3 has 13 residues. The CDR3 is CASSTDSAYGYTF. For the CDR3, the DNA is TGTGCCAGCAGCACGGACAGCGCCTATGGCTACACCTTC.

This clonotype was counted at least ten times. The chain uses TRBV10-3 and TRBJ2-7; 10 bases agree with TRBD1. Germline assignment: CDR1 ENHRY and CDR2 SYGVKD. The CDR3 totals 13 residues. With V trimmed by 10 bases and J by 5 bases, 8 bases remained unmatched. CDR3 nucleotide sequence: TGTGCCAACTCCGGGACAGGGGACGACGAGCAGTACTTC. Translated, it gives CANSGTGDDEQYF.

This clonotype was seen a handful of times. The chain is built from TRBV2 and TRBJ1-5; possibly TRBD1 for D (5 bases). Per germline, CDR1 SNHLY and CDR2 FYNNEI. The V end was cut by 5 bases, the J end by 5 bases, with 16 bases between. The CDR3 runs to 15 residues. CDR3 region: CASSYTIRVYQPQHF. DNA of the CDR3: TGTGCCAGCAGTTATACAATCAGGGTTTATCAGCCCCAGCATTTT.

The chain uses TRBV10-3 and TRBJ1-1, with D perhaps matching TRBD1 (6 bases). The CDR3 is 12 amino acids. Between the trimmed V and J ends, which lost 10 bases and 4 bases, there was a span of 13 bases. CDR1 ENHRY and CDR2 SYGVKD come from the germline V gene. CDR3 DNA sequence: TGTGCCAGCCTACAGGGAAGCACTGAAGCTTTCTTT. Encoded protein: CASLQGSTEAFF.

This clonotype was seen a handful of times. The chain uses TRBV20-1 and TRBJ1-2; TRBD1 is a possible D gene (5 bases). The CDR3 is 15 amino acids. Germline CDR1 reads DFQATT; CDR2 reads SNEGSKA (reference sequence). The V end lost 0 bases, the J end lost 7 bases, and 18 bases lay between the germline ends. Here the CDR3 reads CSARDGRQGGVGYTF. Here the CDR3 DNA reads TGCAGTGCTAGAGATGGGCGGCAGGGTGGAGTTGGCTACACCTTC.

Only a few counts were recorded for this clonotype. The J gene is TRBJ2-7, the V gene TRBV7-4, with D possibly being TRBD2 (7 bases). The germline CDR1 and CDR2 sequences are SGHVT and SQSDAQ. V was pared by 5 bases and J by 7 bases, with 21 bases between. This CDR3 contains 15 residues. The CDR3 protein is CASSPGGRAFDEQYF. DNA for the CDR3: TGTGCCAGCAGCCCCGGGGGGCGGGCGTTTGATGAGCAGTACTTC.

V is TRBV25-1 and J is TRBJ1-5, with no clear D. Germline CDR1 and CDR2: MGHDK and SYGVNS. The CDR3 totals 14 residues. V was clipped by 11 bases and J by 0 bases, with 14 bases between them. The CDR3 region has the DNA TGTGCCTGGAGTGGGGTTCCTAGCAATCAGCCCCAGCATTTT. Translating gives CAWSGVPSNQPQHF. Supplemented by reference TRBV25-1 and TRBJ1-5, the full variable domain reads EADIYQTPRYLVIGTGKKITLECSQTMGHDKMYWYQQDPGMELHLIHYSYGVNSTEKGDLSSESTVSRIRTEHFPLTLESARPSHTSQYLCAWSGVPSNQPQHFGDGTRLSIL.

Comment on this clonotype: Possible read error: a much larger clone is one base away. The chain carries TRBV20-1 and TRBJ1-1, with a tentative D call TRBD1 (5 bases). The germline V gene encodes CDR1 DFQATT and CDR2 SNEGSKA (reference sequence). CDR3 length: 12 amino acids. The CDR3 is CRAASDITEAFF. CDR3 nucleotides: TGCAGAGCTGCCTCGGACATAACTGAAGCTTTCTTT.

The gene calls are TRBV20-1 and TRBJ2-7; a possible D gene is TRBD2 (5 bases). CDR1 and CDR2 from the germline V gene are DFQATT and SNEGSKA (reference sequence). There are 14 residues in the CDR3. Trimming pared 1 base from V and 3 bases from J, leaving 13 bases between. The CDR3 protein is CSARARTGNYEQYF. DNA for the CDR3: TGCAGTGCTAGAGCTCGGACTGGGAACTACGAGCAGTACTTC.